Listed below are T cell receptor beta chains from one sample, sequenced in a study of T cell repertoires in cytomegalovirus infection. TCRdb re-called the reads with MiXCR, one entry per CDR3 protein. This sample has some 680,000 distinct CDR3 sequences; roughly 35% occur once, and the top ten carry under 3%. Sequencing was done on a sample of PBMCs. These receptors all stem from a human donor in good health (CMV status not recorded). Some clones in this sample may be carry-over from other donors' samples. Both conserved end residues are trimmed from each CDR3.

v_call,cdr3_length,cdr3_aa
TRBV28,11,ASYGGANYGYT
TRBV12-3/TRBV12-4,12,ASSLGGQGQPQH
TRBV5-8,12,ASSRYGGLYGYT
TRBV14,11,ASSRMGLGTQY
TRBV6-1,12,ASSEGPHMDTQY
TRBV20-1,13,SAYKTSGASYEQY
TRBV29-1,13,SVEDPEAPGLEQY
TRBV7-6,12,ASSETAGLTPGA
TRBV10-3,12,AIQAGSSTGELF
TRBV11-2,14,ASSFAGESRQETQY
TRBV6-5,11,ASEDSNWETQY
TRBV6-1,16,ASSAEWTGEAGANVLT
TRBV14,14,ASSQEQGNPTYEQY
TRBV28,13,ASRRLGGDSGTQY
TRBV12-3/TRBV12-4,17,ASSYFSVKRVPIQETQY
TRBV7-2,12,ASSWTGRDTEAF
TRBV7-2,11,ASSPTGGLMQF
TRBV20-1,14,SARAPGVLISDEQF
TRBV10-3,13,AISERHLQGNTIY
TRBV29-1,11,SVETGWGQPQH
TRBV7-2,15,ASSPISGSGAYNEQF
TRBV28,13,ASSLHPGGSYEQY
TRBV12-3/TRBV12-4,15,ASSSGTSGRLGDEPF
TRBV24-1,12,ATSRQGADEKLF
TRBV7-2,14,ASSAHYSGRYNEQF
TRBV5-1,13,ASRGQVASTDTQY
TRBV15,10,ATRVGAGELF
TRBV29-1,11,SVEQGAQTEAF
TRBV27,13,ASSLSRAGDQPQH
TRBV20-1,14,SARKSLGLPNYGYT
TRBV10-3,12,AISGQVKTGELF
TRBV19,10,ASSNQGHGYT
TRBV6-5,12,ASSEVTGVGELF
TRBV27,12,ASSLLAYPYEQY
TRBV20-1,13,SARDSDSSYNEQF
TRBV7-2,17,ASSINRDRYQGRPYEQY
TRBV11-1,13,ASSSQVGGANEQF
TRBV20-1,13,SARSASVLYNEQF
TRBV28,15,ASSSGTSGRAGDEQF
TRBV25-1,14,ASSDSRTGYSYPQH
TRBV7-9,14,ASSPRAEKTPNEQY